This T cell receptor (beta chain) was captured in a study of blood T cell repertoires in COVID-19 (dated by TCRdb to 2020 to 2022). Notes on the research overall: Samples covering the acute and convalescent phases of COVID-19 were provided by collaborators in the United States, Italy and Spain. Sample metadata almost always included a de-identified subject ID, COVID-19 status, age in years and sex. Where available, HLA class I and class II types were taken from metadata supplied by the sample provider and were not determined by assay-based typing. Subjects who had been exposed to COVID-19, were actively infected with it, or had recovered from it provided the deeply sampled blood TCRbeta repertoires that made up the dataset. The material from the prospective study consisted of cDNA or gDNA derived from T cells, B-cell-depleted T cells, or PBMCs. The repertoires were made available in a free public database intended to serve as a resource for research on the immune response to SARS-CoV-2. Samples were obtained from the ongoing ImmuneRACE study (first 160 participants) and from over 1,000 subjects provided by 6 global collaborators. The study at large found these results: Clinical and demographic metadata were provided uncurated, with the amount varying by source and participant.

TCRbeta CDR3 regions were amplified from genomic DNA by means of the immunoSEQ Assay, a bias-controlled multiplex PCR. Concerning the study's data processing: The number of nucleated cells in each sample was estimated by amplification of reference gene primers within the assay. Sequence reads were collapsed and filtered to measure the absolute abundance of every unique TCRbeta CDR3 rearrangement. For each sample, productive Simpson clonality was calculated as the square root of Simpson's diversity index across productive rearrangements. Imported from immuneACCESS, the table was reduced by TCRdb to in-frame sequences with V and J called. These copies leave out some clones; in studies compared against another copy, an unresolved V gene accounts for under half, and the cause of the remainder is not known. That table supplies the V and J calls and clone size; D and trimming were determined from the DNA. This sample has about 75,000 clones in its table, and around 90% of those were observed once. 15% to 20% of the sample belongs to the ten largest clones.

Turning to this clone: Its antigen remains undetermined. It has no much larger one-base neighbor in the sample; base qualities were not kept.

Each collaborating institution followed its own protocols to collect whole blood in K2EDTA tubes. For TCRbeta analysis, collaborators shipped samples in one of three forms: frozen whole blood, isolated PBMCs, or DNA extracted from either of those sample types. Taken from cysteine to phenylalanine, the CDR3 has 17 residues. The DNA shown is the 51-base CDR3, in frame from base 1. Sequences SGHTA (CDR1) and FQGNSA (CDR2) are obtained from the germline V gene. V is pared back by 2 bases and J by 2 bases, with 17 bases lying between the germline termini. The chain joins TRBV7-2 to TRBJ2-3; perhaps TRBD2 is the D gene, with 6 bases matching. The specimen was peripheral blood. The sequence was obtained from a human donor in a cohort sampled during active COVID-19. The CDR3 reads CASSLIATSSHTDTQYF. The sequenced DNA is TGTGCCAGCAGCTTAATCGCGACTAGTTCTCACACAGATACGCAGTATTTT.